The entry below gives a single T cell receptor (beta chain) sequence along with its context. The sample comes from a study of blood T cells in healthy people across ages. Primed by a sample-barcoded 5' primer and a J-beta primer mix, a second PCR proceeded for about 6 to 12 cycles. TCRdb re-derived calls from the 5' RACE reads in MiXCR, one entry per CDR3 protein. The sample contains about 580,000 distinct CDR3 sequences, 40% to 50% of which appear only once. Material: blood. The sequence was obtained from a man at least 80 years old in good health.

CDR3 protein: CASSLQGRGWDEQFF. In nucleotides, the CDR3 is TGTGCCAGCAGCCTTCAGGGGCGGGGTTGGGATGAGCAGTTCTTC. The chain is built from TRBV7-9 and TRBJ2-1; TRBD1 or TRBD2 may be the D gene (6 bases each). Germline V lookup: CDR1 SEHNR, CDR2 FQNEAQ (reference sequence). This CDR3 is 15 amino acids long. The V end was cut by 5 bases, the J end by 8 bases, with 19 bases between.